One sample yielded the 18 T cell receptor beta chains listed below, sequenced in a study of T-cell reconstitution after alpha-beta-depleted transplantation in children. The TCRbeta library incorporated unique molecular identifiers. Each CDR3 protein gets one entry after TCRdb re-called the PCR reads with MiXCR. The table has approximately 170,000 distinct CDR3 sequences, around 10% seen once; the top ten hold roughly an eighth. The sequences come from PBMCs, collected before TCRalphabeta/CD19-depleted stem cell transplant. The source is a boy aged 2 to 9 with acute myeloid leukemia, due to receive a stem cell transplant.

The rearrangement joins TRBV10-2 to TRBJ2-1; 7 nucleotides agree with TRBD1. CDR1 WSHSY and CDR2 SAAADI come from the germline V gene. CDR3 size: 13 residues. The V and J ends lost 8 bases and 7 bases, in that order; junction bases with no gene match: 8. CDR3 residues: CASGPRGLNEQFF. The DNA of the CDR3 is TGCGCCAGCGGGCCAAGGGGGCTGAATGAGCAGTTCTTC.

This clonotype came up many times. The chain carries TRBV7-2 and TRBJ1-4; the D is unclear. V lost 3 bases and J lost 4, with 12 bases in between. Germline CDR1 reads SGHTA; CDR2 reads FQGNSA. The CDR3 is made up of 15 amino acids. CDR3: CASSFGPAINEKLFF. The CDR3 nucleotides are TGTGCCAGCAGCTTCGGGCCAGCAATTAATGAAAAACTGTTTTTT.

This chain joins TRBV3-1 and TRBJ2-7; TRBD2 matches at 10 bases. The CDR3 is 15 amino acids. Trimming removed 11 bases from V and 2 bases from J; junction bases left unmatched: 12. Germline values: CDR1 LGHDT, CDR2 YNNKEL (reference sequence). The CDR3 DNA follows: TGTGCCTGCTGCCAAGGTCTAGCGGGAGCCTACGAGCAGTACTTC. Its translation: CACCQGLAGAYEQYF.

This clonotype was recorded many times. V gene TRBV18 combines with J gene TRBJ2-1; TRBD2 matches 10 bases. Trimming removed 4 bases from V and 4 bases from J; junction bases left unmatched: 16. This CDR3 comprises 19 residues. In germline, CDR1 is KGHSH, CDR2 LQKENI. The CDR3 here is CASSLRTEATSGKYNEQFF. CDR3 bases: TGTGCCAGCTCACTAAGGACAGAGGCTACTAGCGGGAAATACAATGAGCAGTTCTTC.

This clonotype was picked up many times. The genes are TRBV11-2 and TRBJ2-3; 12 nucleotides line up with TRBD2. J was trimmed by 3 bases and V by 4 bases; bases with no gene match: 14. Germline V lookup: CDR1 SGHAT, CDR2 FQNNGV. The CDR3 extends over 19 amino acids. For the CDR3, the DNA is TGTGCCAGCAGCTCCGAACCCCAAACTAGCGGGGGGCTTACAGATACGCAGTATTTT. Translated, it gives CASSSEPQTSGGLTDTQYF.

This clonotype was recorded at least ten times. The junction shows a germline mismatch at one end, possibly a read error. This chain links TRBV11-2 with TRBJ2-1, with D perhaps TRBD1 (6 bases). CDR3 length equals 12 residues. Germline values: CDR1 SGHAT, CDR2 FQNNGV. The CDR3 coding sequence is TGCGCCAGCAGCTTGGGGGCGAATGAGCAGTTCTTC. Amino acids: CASSLGANEQFF.

This clonotype has a handful of counts. The junction departs from the called germline gene at one end, perhaps through a read error. This sequence joins TRBV3-1 and TRBJ2-7; TRBD1 aligns across 9 bases. In germline, CDR1 is LGHDT, CDR2 YNNKEL (reference sequence). The CDR3 sequence is 17 residues long. The DNA of the CDR3 is TGTGCCTGCAGCCAAGACAGCCGGGGGACAGGGTACTACGAGCAGTACTTC. As protein: CACSQDSRGTGYYEQYF.

Turning to this clonotype: Mismatch with germline at one junction end may stem from a read error. V gene TRBV2 combines with J gene TRBJ1-1; D not resolved. The CDR3 runs 15 residues. CDR1 is SNHLY, CDR2 FYNNEI, per germline. CDR3 in amino acids: CASSELGSRNAEAFF. The CDR3, as DNA: TGTGCCAGCAGTGAACTCGGTTCCCGGAACGCTGAAGCTTTCTTT.

This clonotype was seen ten or more times. The V and J genes are TRBV12-5 and TRBJ1-1; D remains unclear. The germline V gene has CDR1 LGHNT and CDR2 FRNRAP. This CDR3 has 11 residues. The V end was cut by 7 bases, the J end by 2 bases, with 5 bases between. The CDR3 loop reads CASDINTEAFF. The CDR3 DNA follows: TGTGCTAGTGACATAAACACTGAAGCTTTCTTT.

This clonotype was picked up many times. The V gene is TRBV6-1, the J gene TRBJ1-1; D might be TRBD1 (6 bases). CDR3 length: 15 residues. Germline values: CDR1 MNHNS, CDR2 SASEGT. V lost 6 bases and J 5 bases, leaving 19 bases between the germline ends. The DNA for the CDR3 is TGTGCCAGCAGCCCTGAACAGGGCTGGCCAACTGAAGCTTTCTTT. Its translation: CASSPEQGWPTEAFF.

This clonotype was seen repeatedly, ten times or more. This chain joins TRBV28 and TRBJ2-5; 9 bases align to TRBD2. CDR1 is MDHEN, CDR2 SYDVKM, per germline. This CDR3 comprises 13 residues. The V segment lost 6 bases and the J segment 5 bases; nucleotides outside the gene matches: 4. CDR3 nucleotide sequence: TGTGCCAGCAGCACCACTAGCGGGGAGACCCAGTACTTC. Residues: CASSTTSGETQYF.

There are many counts of this clonotype. The chain is built from TRBV12-3 or TRBV12-4 and TRBJ2-3, with TRBD2 identical over 11 bases. This CDR3 spans 15 amino acids. Unmatched junction bases numbered 1, after V lost 4 bases and J lost 1 base. Here the CDR3 reads CASSSTSGGTDTQYF. The CDR3 DNA reads as TGTGCCAGCAGTTCGACTAGCGGGGGCACAGATACGCAGTATTTT.

Concerning this clonotype: The junction and the germline gene differ at one end; a read error may be behind it. The chain recombines TRBV30 with TRBJ2-6; 10 bases align to TRBD1. The germline CDR1 and CDR2 sequences are GTSNPN and SVGIG (reference sequence). The CDR3 totals 16 residues. DNA of the CDR3: TGTGCCTGGGGGGACAGGGGACTCTCTGGGGCCAACGTCCTTACTTTC. It is translated as CAWGDRGLSGANVLTF. The whole variable domain, remainder taken from reference TRBV30 and TRBJ2-6, is SQTIHQWPATLVQPVGSPLSLECTVEGTSNPNLYWYRQAAGRGLQLLFYSVGIGQISSEVPQNLSASRPQDRQFILSSKKLLLSDSGFYLCAWGDRGLSGANVLTFGAGSRLTVL.

This clonotype was observed at least ten times. V gene TRBV12-3 or TRBV12-4 combines with J gene TRBJ1-5, with D tentatively TRBD1 (5 bases). The germline V and J ends were trimmed by 5 bases and 4 bases, with 21 bases remaining between them. The length of the CDR3 is 17 residues. CDR3 loop: CASSQNDPTVRNQPQHF. CDR3 nucleotide sequence: TGTGCCAGCAGTCAAAATGACCCGACAGTACGAAATCAGCCCCAGCATTTT.

This clonotype occurred many times. The germline gene is not matched at one end of the junction; a read error may be the cause. This sequence joins TRBV7-9 and TRBJ2-1; no clear D. CDR1 is SEHNR and CDR2 is FQNEAQ in the germline V gene (reference sequence). The CDR3 totals 13 residues. The CDR3 spells CASILSSYNEQFF. The CDR3 DNA is TGTGCCAGCATCTTAAGCTCCTACAATGAGCAGTTCTTC.

The rearrangement joins TRBV20-1 to TRBJ1-2; D possibly corresponds to TRBD1 (6 bases). Germline-derived CDR1 and CDR2 are DFQATT and SNEGSKA (reference sequence). V gave up 5 bases and J gave up 3 bases, with 13 bases separating them. This CDR3 is built from 13 residues. The CDR3 here is CSAEPGGDYGYTF. DNA of the CDR3: TGCAGTGCTGAGCCGGGGGGCGACTATGGCTACACCTTC.

This clonotype was observed many times. J is TRBJ2-5 and V is TRBV3-1; TRBD2 is a possible D gene (7 bases). The CDR3 covers 11 residues. V shed 3 bases and J shed 9 bases, with 8 bases lying between them. Germline CDR1 and CDR2: LGHDT and YNNKEL (reference sequence). The DNA for the CDR3 is TGTGCCAGCAGCCAGGGGGGGCCCCAGTACTTC. The encoded protein is CASSQGGPQYF.

To note about this clonotype: Just one base apart from a much larger clone, this may be a read error. The rearrangement joins TRBV4-1 to TRBJ1-4; D unresolved. Germline loops: CDR1 MGHRA, CDR2 YSYEKL. This CDR3 region has 13 residues. The CDR3 is CASSRREGEKLLF. The DNA for the CDR3 is TGCGCCAGCAGCCGGCGGGAGGGTGAAAAACTGCTTTTT.